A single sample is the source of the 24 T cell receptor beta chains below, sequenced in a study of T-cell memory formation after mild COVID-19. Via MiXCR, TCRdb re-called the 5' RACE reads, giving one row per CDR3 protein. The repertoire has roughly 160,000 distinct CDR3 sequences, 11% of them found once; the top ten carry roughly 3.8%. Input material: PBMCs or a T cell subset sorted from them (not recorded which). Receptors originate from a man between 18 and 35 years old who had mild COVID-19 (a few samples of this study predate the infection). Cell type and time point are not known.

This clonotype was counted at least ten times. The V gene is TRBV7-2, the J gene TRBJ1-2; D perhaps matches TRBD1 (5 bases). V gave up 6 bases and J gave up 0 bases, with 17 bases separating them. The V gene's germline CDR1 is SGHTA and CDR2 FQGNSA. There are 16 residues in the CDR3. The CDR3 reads CASSRGYLEANYGYTF. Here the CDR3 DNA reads TGTGCCAGCAGTCGGGGCTATCTCGAAGCTAACTATGGCTACACCTTC.

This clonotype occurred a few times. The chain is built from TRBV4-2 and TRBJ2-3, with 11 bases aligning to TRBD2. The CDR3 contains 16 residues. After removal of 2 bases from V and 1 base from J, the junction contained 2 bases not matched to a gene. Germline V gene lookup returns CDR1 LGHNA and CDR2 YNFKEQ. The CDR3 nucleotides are TGTGCCAGCAGCCAAATAGCGGGGGGGCGCACAGATACGCAGTATTTT. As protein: CASSQIAGGRTDTQYF.

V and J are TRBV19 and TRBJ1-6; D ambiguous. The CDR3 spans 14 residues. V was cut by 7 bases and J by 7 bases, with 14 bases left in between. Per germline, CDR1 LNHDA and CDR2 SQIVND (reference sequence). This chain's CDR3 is CASMRSTLNSPLHF. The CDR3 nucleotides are TGTGCCAGTATGAGGAGTACTTTGAATTCACCCCTCCACTTT.

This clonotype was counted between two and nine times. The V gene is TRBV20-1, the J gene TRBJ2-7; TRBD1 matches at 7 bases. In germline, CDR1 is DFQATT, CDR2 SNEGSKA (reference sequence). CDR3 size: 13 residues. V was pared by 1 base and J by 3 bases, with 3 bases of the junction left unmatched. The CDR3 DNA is TGCAGTGCTAGAGCCCAGGGGGACTACGAGCAGTACTTC. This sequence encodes CSARAQGDYEQYF.

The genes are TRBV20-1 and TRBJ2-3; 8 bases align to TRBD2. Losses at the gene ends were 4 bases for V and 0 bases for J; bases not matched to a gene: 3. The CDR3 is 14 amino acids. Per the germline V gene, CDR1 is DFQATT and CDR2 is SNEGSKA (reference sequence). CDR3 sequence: CSAILAGSTDTQYF. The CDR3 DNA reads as TGCAGTGCTATATTAGCGGGAAGCACAGATACGCAGTATTTT.

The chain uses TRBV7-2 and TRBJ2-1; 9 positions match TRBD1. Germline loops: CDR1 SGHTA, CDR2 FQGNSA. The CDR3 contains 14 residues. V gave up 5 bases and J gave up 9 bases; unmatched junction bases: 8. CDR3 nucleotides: TGTGCCAGCAGCGTCGGACAGGGGCGAGGTGAGCAGTTCTTC. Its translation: CASSVGQGRGEQFF.

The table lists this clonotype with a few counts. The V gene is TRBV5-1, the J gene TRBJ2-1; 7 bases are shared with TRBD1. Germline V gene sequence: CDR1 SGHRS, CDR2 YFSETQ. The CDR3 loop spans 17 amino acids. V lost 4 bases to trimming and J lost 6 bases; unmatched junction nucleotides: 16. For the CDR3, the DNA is TGCGCCAGCAGCACATCCTCACAGGGGCGGTGGGGCAATGAGCAGTTCTTC. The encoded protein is CASSTSSQGRWGNEQFF.

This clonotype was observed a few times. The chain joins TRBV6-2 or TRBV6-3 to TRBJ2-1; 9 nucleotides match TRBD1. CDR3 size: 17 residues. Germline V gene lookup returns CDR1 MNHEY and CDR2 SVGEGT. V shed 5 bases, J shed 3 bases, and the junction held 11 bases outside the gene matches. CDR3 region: CASSGRGQGGFYNEQFF. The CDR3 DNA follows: TGTGCCAGCAGTGGCCGGGGACAGGGAGGATTCTACAATGAGCAGTTCTTC.

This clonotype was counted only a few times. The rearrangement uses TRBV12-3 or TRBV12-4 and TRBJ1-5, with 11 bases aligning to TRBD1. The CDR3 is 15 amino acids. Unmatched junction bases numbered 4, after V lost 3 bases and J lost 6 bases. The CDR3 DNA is TGTGCCAGCAGTTTCGGACAGGGGGCTAGTCAGCCCCAGCATTTT. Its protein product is CASSFGQGASQPQHF.

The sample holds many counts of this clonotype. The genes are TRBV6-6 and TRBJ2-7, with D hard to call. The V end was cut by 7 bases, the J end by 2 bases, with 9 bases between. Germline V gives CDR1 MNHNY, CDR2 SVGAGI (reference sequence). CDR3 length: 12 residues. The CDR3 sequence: CASTARAYEQYF. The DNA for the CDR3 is TGTGCCAGCACCGCCCGGGCCTACGAGCAGTACTTC.

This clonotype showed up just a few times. The CDR3 DNA follows: TGCGCCAGCAGCTTCGGCCAGGGGGCGGGTGGAAACACCATATATTTT. This gives the protein CASSFGQGAGGNTIYF. The rearrangement joins TRBV5-1 to TRBJ1-3, with 8 bases lining up with TRBD1. The junction had 7 bases not matched to a gene; V was cut back by 2 bases and J by 3 bases. The CDR3 loop spans 16 amino acids. Per the germline V gene, CDR1 is SGHRS and CDR2 is YFSETQ.

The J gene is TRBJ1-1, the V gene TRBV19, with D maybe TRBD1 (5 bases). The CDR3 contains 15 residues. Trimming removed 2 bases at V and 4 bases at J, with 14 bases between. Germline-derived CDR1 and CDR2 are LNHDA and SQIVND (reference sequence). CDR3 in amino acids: CASSINGRDGTEAFF. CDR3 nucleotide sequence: TGTGCCAGTAGTATAAATGGAAGGGACGGCACTGAAGCTTTCTTT.

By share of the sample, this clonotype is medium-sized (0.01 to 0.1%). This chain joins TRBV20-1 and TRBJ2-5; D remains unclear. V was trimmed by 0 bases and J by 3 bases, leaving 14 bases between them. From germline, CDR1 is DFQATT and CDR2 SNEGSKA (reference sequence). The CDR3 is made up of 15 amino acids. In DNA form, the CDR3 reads TGCAGTGCTAGAGATCTGAGGCAGGCCGAAGAGACCCAGTACTTC. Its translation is CSARDLRQAEETQYF.

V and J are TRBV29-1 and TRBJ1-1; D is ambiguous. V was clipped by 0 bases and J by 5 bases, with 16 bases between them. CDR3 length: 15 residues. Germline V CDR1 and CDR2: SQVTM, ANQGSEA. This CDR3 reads CSVEDGFQVGTEAFF. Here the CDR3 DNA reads TGCAGCGTTGAAGATGGGTTTCAGGTGGGGACTGAAGCTTTCTTT.

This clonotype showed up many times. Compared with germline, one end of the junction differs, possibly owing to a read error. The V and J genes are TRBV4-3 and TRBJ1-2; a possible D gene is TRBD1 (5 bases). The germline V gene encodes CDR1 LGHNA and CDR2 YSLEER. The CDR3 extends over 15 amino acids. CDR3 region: CASSQDWGGNSGYTF. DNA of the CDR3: TGCGCCAGCAGCCAAGATTGGGGGGGGAACTCTGGCTACACCTTC.

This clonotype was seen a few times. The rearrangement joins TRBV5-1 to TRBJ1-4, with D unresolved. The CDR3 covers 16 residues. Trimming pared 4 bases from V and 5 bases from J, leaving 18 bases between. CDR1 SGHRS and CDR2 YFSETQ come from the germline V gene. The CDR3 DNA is TGCGCCAGCAGCCCTCTCGGGCCGGAGGCAAATGAAAAACTGTTTTTT. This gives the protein CASSPLGPEANEKLFF.

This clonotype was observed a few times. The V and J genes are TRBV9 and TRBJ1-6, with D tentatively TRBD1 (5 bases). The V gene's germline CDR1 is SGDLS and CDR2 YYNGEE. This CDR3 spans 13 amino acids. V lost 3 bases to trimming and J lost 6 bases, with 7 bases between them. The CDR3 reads CASSGTSNSPLHF. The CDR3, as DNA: TGTGCCAGCAGCGGGACAAGTAATTCACCCCTCCACTTT.

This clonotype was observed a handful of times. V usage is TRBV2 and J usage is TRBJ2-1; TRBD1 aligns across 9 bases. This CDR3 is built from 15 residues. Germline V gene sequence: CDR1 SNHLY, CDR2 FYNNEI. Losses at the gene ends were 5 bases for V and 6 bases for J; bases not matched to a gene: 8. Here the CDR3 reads CASSPRTGAFNEQFF. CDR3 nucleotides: TGTGCCAGCAGTCCTCGGACAGGGGCATTCAATGAGCAGTTCTTC.

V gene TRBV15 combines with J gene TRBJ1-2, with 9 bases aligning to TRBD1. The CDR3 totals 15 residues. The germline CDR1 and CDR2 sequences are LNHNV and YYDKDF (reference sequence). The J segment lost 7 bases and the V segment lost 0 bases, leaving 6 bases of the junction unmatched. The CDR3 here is CATSRETRDRVGYTF. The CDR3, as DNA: TGTGCCACCAGCAGAGAAACCCGGGACAGGGTTGGCTACACCTTC.

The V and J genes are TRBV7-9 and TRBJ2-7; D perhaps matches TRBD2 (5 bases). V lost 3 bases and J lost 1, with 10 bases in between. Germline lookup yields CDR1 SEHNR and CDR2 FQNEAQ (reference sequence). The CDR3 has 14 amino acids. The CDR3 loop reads CASSLSGGSYEQYV. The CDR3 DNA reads TGTGCCAGCAGCTTGTCTGGCGGGTCCTACGAGCAGTACGTC.

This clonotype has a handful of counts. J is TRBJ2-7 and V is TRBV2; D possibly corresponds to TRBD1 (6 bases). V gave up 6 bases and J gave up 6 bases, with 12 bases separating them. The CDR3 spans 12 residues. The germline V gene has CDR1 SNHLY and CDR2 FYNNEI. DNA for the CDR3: TGTGCCAGCAGAATTCAGGGGTCCGAGCAGTACGTC. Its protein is CASRIQGSEQYV.

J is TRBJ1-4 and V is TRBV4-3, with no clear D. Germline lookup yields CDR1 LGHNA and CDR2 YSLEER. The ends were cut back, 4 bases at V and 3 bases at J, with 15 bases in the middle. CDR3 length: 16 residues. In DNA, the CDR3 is TGCGCCAGCAGCCCAAGGGCAGAACCACCTAATGAAAAACTGTTTTTT. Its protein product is CASSPRAEPPNEKLFF.

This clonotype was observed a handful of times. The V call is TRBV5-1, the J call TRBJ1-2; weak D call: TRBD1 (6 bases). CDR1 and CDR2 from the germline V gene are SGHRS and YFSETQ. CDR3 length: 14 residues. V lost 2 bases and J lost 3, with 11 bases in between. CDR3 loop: CASSLGGDHYGYTF. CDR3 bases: TGCGCCAGCAGCTTAGGGGGGGACCACTATGGCTACACCTTC.

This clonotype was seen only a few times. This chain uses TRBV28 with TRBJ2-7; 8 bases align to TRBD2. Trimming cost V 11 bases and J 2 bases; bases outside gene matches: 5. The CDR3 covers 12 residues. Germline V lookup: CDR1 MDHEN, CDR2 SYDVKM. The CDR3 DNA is TGTGCCTCCGGGGGGGCAGCCTACGAGCAGTACGTC. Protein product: CASGGAAYEQYV.